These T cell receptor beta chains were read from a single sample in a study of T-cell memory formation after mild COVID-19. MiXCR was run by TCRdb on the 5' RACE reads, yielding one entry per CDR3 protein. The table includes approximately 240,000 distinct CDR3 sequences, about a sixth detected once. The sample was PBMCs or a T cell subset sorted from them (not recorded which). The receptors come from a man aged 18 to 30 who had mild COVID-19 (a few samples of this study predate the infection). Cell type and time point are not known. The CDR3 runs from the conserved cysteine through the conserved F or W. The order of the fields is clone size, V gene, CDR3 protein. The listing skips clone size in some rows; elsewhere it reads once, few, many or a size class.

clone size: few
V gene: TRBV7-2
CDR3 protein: CASSSFRGAGETQYF

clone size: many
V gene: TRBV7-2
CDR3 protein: CASTHRDSYNGYTF

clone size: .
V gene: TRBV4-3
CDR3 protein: CASSQDPGVAEAFF

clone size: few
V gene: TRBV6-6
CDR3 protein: CASTKDRANSYEQYF

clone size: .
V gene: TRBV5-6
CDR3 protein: CASSLLRTVEQFF

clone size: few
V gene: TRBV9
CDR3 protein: CASSESYNEQFF

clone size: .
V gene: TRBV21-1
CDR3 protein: CASSKLPGGSNQPQHF

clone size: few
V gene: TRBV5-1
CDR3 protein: CASSSLGTANEQFF

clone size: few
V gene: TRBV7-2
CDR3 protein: CASSQQGGREKLFF

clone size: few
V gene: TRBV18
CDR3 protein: CASSPTQGPSSYEQYF

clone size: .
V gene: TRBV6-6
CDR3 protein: CASSYLRRSGELFF

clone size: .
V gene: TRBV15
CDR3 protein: CATSIPTAPYQPQHF

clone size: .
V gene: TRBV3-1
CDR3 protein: CASSQDLGQEQYF

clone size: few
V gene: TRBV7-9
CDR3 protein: CASSFTGLNEKLFF

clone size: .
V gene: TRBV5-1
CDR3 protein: CASSRDLTNTGELFF